The 25 T cell receptor beta chains presented below share a single source sample, sequenced in a study of spatial heterogeneity in lung cancer. One entry per CDR3 protein results from TCRdb running MiXCR on the 5' RACE reads. This sample has some 44,000 distinct CDR3 sequences, with roughly an eighth found just once. Time point of the sample: sample taken at primary tumor resection. The material sequenced was PBMCs, taken at surgery. The receptor source for this set is a male donor with early-stage non-small cell lung cancer.

This clonotype has ten or more counts. CDR3 bases: TGCAGTGCTAGAGTACAGATGTATGGCTACACCTTC. Translation: CSARVQMYGYTF. V is TRBV20-1 and J is TRBJ1-2; D is uncertain. The CDR3 consists of 12 residues. The germline gives CDR1 DFQATT, CDR2 SNEGSKA (reference sequence). V lost 1 base and J 5 bases, leaving 8 bases between the germline ends.

This clonotype was seen many times. This rearrangement joins TRBV28 to TRBJ2-7; a weak D match, TRBD2 (5 bases). The CDR3 covers 16 residues. Germline CDR1 MDHEN, CDR2 SYDVKM. V was trimmed by 4 bases and J by 0 bases, leaving 16 bases between them. The CDR3 loop is CASSYEDGLGSYEQYF. Here the CDR3 DNA reads TGTGCCAGCAGTTACGAAGACGGACTGGGCTCCTACGAGCAGTACTTC.

The V and J genes are TRBV20-1 and TRBJ2-3; unclear D gene. This CDR3 is built from 13 residues. Germline assignment: CDR1 DFQATT and CDR2 SNEGSKA (reference sequence). The V end was cut by 6 bases, the J end by 0 bases, with 10 bases between. CDR3 sequence: CSADPDSTDTQYF. CDR3 DNA: TGCAGTGCCGACCCGGACAGCACAGATACGCAGTATTTT.

On this clonotype: One base away lies a much larger clone, so this may be a sequencing read error. This sequence joins TRBV27 and TRBJ2-5; D uncertain. Between the trimmed V and J ends, which lost 3 bases and 5 bases, there was a span of 10 bases. This CDR3 region has 13 residues. Germline V lookup: CDR1 MNHEY, CDR2 SMNVEV (reference sequence). CDR3 sequence (DNA): TGTGCCAGCAGTTTGACTCGCCAGGAGACCCAGTACTTC. As protein: CASSLTRQETQYF.

The chain combines TRBV5-4 with TRBJ2-1, with 7 bases matching TRBD2. Per germline, CDR1 SGHNT and CDR2 YYREEE (reference sequence). V was clipped by 0 bases and J by 8 bases; unmatched bases: 5. The CDR3 covers 14 residues. The CDR3 region is CASSLAGGSDEQFF. In nucleotides, the CDR3 is TGTGCCAGCAGCTTGGCCGGCGGGAGTGATGAGCAGTTCTTC.

This clonotype was seen a handful of times. This chain uses TRBV20-1 with TRBJ2-1, with 11 bases aligning to TRBD2. The CDR3 is 17 amino acids. The trim removed 5 bases at V and 0 bases at J, leaving 9 bases unmatched. Per the germline V gene, CDR1 is DFQATT and CDR2 is SNEGSKA (reference sequence). The CDR3, as DNA: TGCAGTGCTCCGCCGTATAGCGGGGGGGCCTCCTACAATGAGCAGTTCTTC. Protein: CSAPPYSGGASYNEQFF.

The rearrangement links TRBV19 to TRBJ2-4, with no clear D. Between the trimmed V and J ends, which lost 9 bases and 8 bases, there was a span of 17 bases. This CDR3 has 13 residues. Per the germline V gene, CDR1 is LNHDA and CDR2 is SQIVND (reference sequence). In nucleotides, the CDR3 is TGTGCCAGGCGTCCTGGGCCAAAGGACATTCAGTACTTC. Protein: CARRPGPKDIQYF. The whole variable domain, remainder taken from reference TRBV19 and TRBJ2-4, is DGGITQSPKYLFRKEGQNVTLSCEQNLNHDAMYWYRQDPGQGLRLIYYSQIVNDFQKGDIAEGYSVSREKKESFPLTVTSAQKNPTAFYLCARRPGPKDIQYFGAGTRLSVL.

This clonotype was seen many times. V gene TRBV11-1 combines with J gene TRBJ1-4, with D perhaps TRBD1 (6 bases). Trimming stripped 0 bases from V and 8 bases from J, with 16 bases between. Germline lookup yields CDR1 SGHAT and CDR2 FQDESV (reference sequence). This CDR3 region has 16 residues. The CDR3 DNA is TGTGCCAGCAGCTTAGCGCTTCCAGGGGATGGAGAAAAACTGTTTTTT. Translating gives CASSLALPGDGEKLFF.

The rearrangement links TRBV19 to TRBJ2-1; 11 bases match TRBD2. V was pared by 4 bases and J by 1 base, with 12 bases of the junction left unmatched. Germline assignment: CDR1 LNHDA and CDR2 SQIVND (reference sequence). The CDR3 covers 19 residues. CDR3 sequence (DNA): TGTGCCAGTAGTAACCCCGCTAGCGGGGGGATGGGGTCCTACAATGAGCAGTTCTTC. It translates to CASSNPASGGMGSYNEQFF.

Only a few counts were recorded for this clonotype. J is TRBJ2-3 and V is TRBV5-4; 8 nucleotides line up with TRBD2. The CDR3 totals 16 residues. With V trimmed by 2 bases and J by 1 base, 6 bases remained unmatched. Germline CDR1 reads SGHNT; CDR2 reads YYREEE (reference sequence). CDR3 in DNA: TGTGCCAGCAGCTTTAACCGGGGGGGCCGCACAGATACGCAGTATTTT. Its translation is CASSFNRGGRTDTQYF. Supplemented by reference TRBV5-4 and TRBJ2-3, the full variable domain reads ETGVTQSPTHLIKTRGQQVTLRCSSQSGHNTVSWYQQALGQGPQFIFQYYREEENGRGNFPPRFSGLQFPNYSSELNVNALELDDSALYLCASSFNRGGRTDTQYFGPGTRLTVL.

This clonotype has more than one count but fewer than ten. The V call is TRBV9, the J call TRBJ2-7, with D possibly being TRBD1 (6 bases). The CDR3 is made up of 15 amino acids. Trimming took 0 bases from V and 0 from J, leaving 10 bases between them. Germline-derived CDR1 and CDR2 are SGDLS and YYNGEE. The CDR3 here is CASSVDDRNSYEQYF. CDR3 coding DNA: TGTGCCAGCAGCGTAGACGACAGGAACTCCTACGAGCAGTACTTC.

This clonotype has a count of ten or more. V gene TRBV6-4 combines with J gene TRBJ2-6; a weak D match, TRBD1 (5 bases). Germline V gives CDR1 MRHNA, CDR2 SNTAGT. Trimming left V 3 bases short and J 0 bases short, with 9 bases between. The CDR3 has 16 amino acids. The CDR3 coding sequence is TGTGCCAGCAGTGAGGGGCACCGCTCTGGGGCCAACGTCCTGACTTTC. Protein sequence: CASSEGHRSGANVLTF.

A few counts support this clonotype. This chain joins TRBV9 and TRBJ1-6; no definite D call. The V end was cut by 3 bases, the J end by 6 bases, with 13 bases between. CDR3 length: 15 residues. Germline loops: CDR1 SGDLS, CDR2 YYNGEE. CDR3 bases: TGTGCCAGCAGCGAAATCGGAGTCCCTAATTCACCCCTCCACTTT. Translation: CASSEIGVPNSPLHF.

This clonotype was counted a few times. The chain is built from TRBV4-2 and TRBJ2-3; perhaps TRBD1 as D (6 bases). Germline V gives CDR1 LGHNA, CDR2 YNFKEQ. The CDR3 has 15 amino acids. Trimming removed 3 bases at V and 5 bases at J, with 15 bases between. The CDR3 sequence is CASSHSRGAGDTQYF. In DNA form, the CDR3 reads TGTGCCAGCAGCCATAGCAGGGGCGCGGGAGATACGCAGTATTTT.

This clonotype has a handful of counts. V usage is TRBV4-1 and J usage is TRBJ1-5, with unresolved D. The V end was cut by 1 base, the J end by 0 bases, with 4 bases between. Germline-derived CDR1 and CDR2 are MGHRA and YSYEKL. This CDR3 is 14 amino acids long. The CDR3, as DNA: TGCGCCAGCAGCCAAGGATATAGCAATCAGCCCCAGCATTTT. As protein: CASSQGYSNQPQHF.

The chain links TRBV20-1 to TRBJ1-5; tentatively, D is TRBD1 (5 bases). The CDR3 has 13 amino acids. CDR1 is DFQATT, CDR2 SNEGSKA, per germline (reference sequence). Trimming left V 5 bases short and J 5 bases short, with 13 bases between. CDR3 in amino acids: CSASGIWDQPQHF. In DNA, the CDR3 is TGCAGTGCTTCAGGGATTTGGGATCAGCCCCAGCATTTT.

The chain recombines TRBV20-1 with TRBJ1-6; 10 nucleotides align to TRBD1. With 1 base clipped from V and 8 bases from J, the junction kept 5 bases outside the gene matches. Germline-derived CDR1 and CDR2 are DFQATT and SNEGSKA (reference sequence). This CDR3 has 15 residues. The CDR3: CSARGQGASDSPLHF. The DNA for the CDR3 is TGCAGTGCTAGAGGACAGGGGGCTTCGGATTCACCCCTCCACTTT.

Many counts were recorded for this clonotype. This chain uses TRBV29-1 with TRBJ1-1; no clear D gene. CDR1 and CDR2 from the germline V gene are SQVTM and ANQGSEA. Trimming shortened V by 6 bases and J by 5 bases, and 7 bases separated the two germline ends. The CDR3 extends over 10 amino acids. The CDR3 spells CSVARTEAFF. The CDR3 nucleotides are TGCAGCGTGGCCAGGACTGAAGCTTTCTTT.

This clonotype appeared a few times. CDR3 DNA: TGTGCCAGCAGCTTAGAGGGCTACGAGCAGTACTTC. Its protein product is CASSLEGYEQYF. This chain links TRBV11-3 with TRBJ2-7; unclear D gene. V gave up 0 bases and J gave up 3 bases, with 3 bases separating them. The CDR3 totals 12 residues. The germline CDR1 and CDR2 sequences are SGHNT and YENEEA.

The chain has TRBV5-1 and TRBJ2-7; D remains unclear. CDR1 and CDR2 from the germline V gene are SGHRS and YFSETQ. CDR3 length: 15 residues. Trimming stripped 4 bases from V and 3 bases from J, with 17 bases between. The CDR3 nucleotides read TGCGCCAGCAGCGTCAGTTCGGCAGCTGTCTACGAGCAGTACTTC. As protein: CASSVSSAAVYEQYF. The entire variable domain, with the rest obtained from reference TRBV5-1 and TRBJ2-7, is as follows: KAGVTQTPRYLIKTRGQQVTLSCSPISGHRSVSWYQQTPGQGLQFLFEYFSETQRNKGNFPGRFSGRQFSNSRSEMNVSTLELGDSALYLCASSVSSAAVYEQYFGPGTRLTVT.

In this sample, this clonotype turned up many times. The gene calls are TRBV7-9 and TRBJ1-3, with TRBD1 as a possible D gene (5 bases). The CDR3 totals 16 residues. The ends were cut back, 8 bases at V and 2 bases at J, with 19 bases in the middle. Germline CDR1 is SEHNR and CDR2 is FQNEAQ (reference sequence). The CDR3, as DNA: TGTGCCAGCCCAGCGGGGCGAGTGGATCCTGGAAACACCATATATTTT. It translates to CASPAGRVDPGNTIYF.

Ten or more counts support this clonotype. This rearrangement joins TRBV29-1 to TRBJ2-1, with D maybe TRBD1 (5 bases). The V and J ends lost 6 bases and 9 bases respectively, with 12 bases between them. CDR1 is SQVTM, CDR2 ANQGSEA, per germline. The CDR3 totals 11 residues. In DNA form, the CDR3 reads TGCAGCGTCGCCCTCCAGGGTGAGCAGTTCTTC. Its translation: CSVALQGEQFF.

Many counts were recorded for this clonotype. This chain uses TRBV7-2 with TRBJ2-7, with D uncertain. V was cut by 5 bases and J by 0 bases, with 14 bases left in between. There are 15 residues in the CDR3. Germline lookup yields CDR1 SGHTA and CDR2 FQGNSA. CDR3 sequence: CASSHRASASYEQYF. In DNA form, the CDR3 reads TGTGCCAGCAGCCACCGGGCTTCGGCCTCCTACGAGCAGTACTTC.

The rearrangement uses TRBV6-6 and TRBJ2-7; TRBD2 matches 8 bases. Germline values: CDR1 MNHNY, CDR2 SVGAGI (reference sequence). Losses at the gene ends were 2 bases for V and 6 bases for J; bases not matched to a gene: 12. This CDR3 spans 16 amino acids. Written as DNA, the CDR3 is TGTGCCAGCAGTTACCCGTTGAGCGGGAGAGTCACCGAGCAGTACTTC. Its protein is CASSYPLSGRVTEQYF.

This clonotype was detected only a few times. The J gene is TRBJ1-5, the V gene TRBV6-2 or TRBV6-3; TRBD1 is a possible D gene (6 bases). Between the trimmed V and J ends, which lost 5 bases and 7 bases, there was a span of 12 bases. The germline gives CDR1 MNHEY, CDR2 SVGEGT. This CDR3 has 13 amino acids. The CDR3 spells CASSVQGRQPQHF. The CDR3 nucleotides read TGTGCCAGCAGTGTACAGGGACGACAGCCCCAGCATTTT.